The text below deals with one T cell receptor (beta chain). It lacks a known antigen. The sample holds no much larger clone one base away, and base qualities are not on file. Data came from an Illumina NovaSeq 6000. Using 5'RACE with constant-segment primers, TCRalpha and TCRbeta cDNA libraries were constructed, with sample barcodes and unique molecular identifiers added in the process. RNA was extracted from every sample with Trizol reagent. Library amplification was performed in two PCR steps, and a second sample barcode and Illumina TruSeq adapters were introduced in the second step. Sequencing of the libraries was done on an Illumina NovaSeq, producing 2 x 150 bp paired-end reads. Regarding the original processing steps: With migec v1.2.7, reads were demultiplexed and then collapsed into UMI-guided consensus sequences. Using mixcr v2.1.11, UMI consensuses were aligned to TRA and TRB V and J templates and then assembled into clonotypes. Expanded or contracted clonotypes were those called significant by both edgeR and NoisET, with noise models trained on biological replicates. For edgeR calls, the cutoffs were a false discovery rate-adjusted p below 0.01 and a log2 fold-change threshold of 1. As an exploratory analysis of dynamics, max-normalized trajectories of the 1000 most abundant clonotypes were examined with PCA combined with hierarchical clustering. Separately sequenced CD4+ and CD8+ repertoires were used to assign a CD4 or CD8 phenotype to each responding clone. TCRdb itself trimmed the public reads at Q25 with fastp, ran MiXCR and retained productive beta chains. One record per CDR3 amino acid sequence lists the most common genes and DNA. None of the V and J calls come from the authors' own analysis; TCRdb made them. The sample table lists some 450,000 distinct CDR3 sequences, 20% of them with a count of one. The ten largest make up 7.5% to 10% of the sample.

Ficoll-Paque density gradient centrifugation was used to isolate PBMCs. The data originate from a study of T-cell memory formation after mild COVID-19 (dated by TCRdb to 2020 to 2022). Background on the whole study: TCR sequence clusters from the two donors were found to be largely donor specific. In a couple of donors, T-cell clones that expanded and contracted after mild COVID-19 were tracked by sequencing TCRalpha and TCRbeta repertoires over time. The cohort comprised two young, previously healthy adult volunteers, one female and one male. On the study overall, not on this receptor specifically: Contracting CD4+ clones were found mainly in CM and EM memory subsets, while CD8+ clones were enriched in EMRA. SARS-CoV-2 specificity of the second-wave clones peaking on day 37 was not confirmed. Some responding clones were detected in pre-infection memory, which suggested that pre-existing cross-reactive memory T cells had joined the SARS-CoV-2 response. From day 15 to 85, contracting clones showed balanced CD4/CD8 phenotypes, whereas a second wave of clones that expanded from day 15 to 37 leaned towards CD4+. Only a couple of mild cases were covered in the study, and larger cohorts including severe cases with pre-infection samples were considered necessary.

The CDR3 covers 14 residues, taking in both the cysteine and the phenylalanine. The entry retains the CDR3 DNA only, 42 bases that are in frame from base 1. Cut back by 0 bases and 6 bases, the V and J ends lie 10 bases apart. In the germline V gene, CDR1 corresponds to SGHDT and CDR2 to YYEEEE. The receptor was derived from an adult woman who had mild COVID-19 (a few samples of this study predate the infection). The sample titles of this study are shuffled in the database, so cell type and time point are left out; the donor was told from shared clones. This sequence uses TRBV5-6 and TRBJ2-1, with no reliable assignment of the D segment. Sequences were obtained from PBMCs or a T cell subset sorted from them (not recorded which). CDR3 sequence: CASSLVGVVNEQFF. The bases read TGTGCCAGCAGCTTGGTTGGTGTGGTCAATGAGCAGTTCTTC.